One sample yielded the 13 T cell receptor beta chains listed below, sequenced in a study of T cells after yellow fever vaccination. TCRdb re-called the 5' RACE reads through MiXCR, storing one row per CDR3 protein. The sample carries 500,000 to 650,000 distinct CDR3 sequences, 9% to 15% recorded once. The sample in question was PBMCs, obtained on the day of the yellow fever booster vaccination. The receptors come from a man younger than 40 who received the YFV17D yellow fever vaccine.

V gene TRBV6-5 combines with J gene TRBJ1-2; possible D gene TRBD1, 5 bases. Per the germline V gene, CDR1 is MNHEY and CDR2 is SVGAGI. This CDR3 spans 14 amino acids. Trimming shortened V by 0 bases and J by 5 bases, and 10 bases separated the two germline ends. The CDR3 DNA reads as TGTGCCAGCAGTTACTCCGGGACTGAGTATGGCTACACCTTC. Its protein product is CASSYSGTEYGYTF.

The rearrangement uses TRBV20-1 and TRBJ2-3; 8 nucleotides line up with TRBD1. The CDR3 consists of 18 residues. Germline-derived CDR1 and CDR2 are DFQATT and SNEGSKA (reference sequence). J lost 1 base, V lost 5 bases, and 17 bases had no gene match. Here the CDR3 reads CSASSGGGGVVRTDTQYF. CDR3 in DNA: TGCAGTGCTTCCTCAGGGGGCGGTGGGGTCGTTCGCACAGATACGCAGTATTTT.

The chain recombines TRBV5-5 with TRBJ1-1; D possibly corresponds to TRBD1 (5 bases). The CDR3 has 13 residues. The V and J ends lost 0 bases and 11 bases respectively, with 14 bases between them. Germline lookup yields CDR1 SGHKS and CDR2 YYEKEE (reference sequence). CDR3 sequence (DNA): TGTGCCAGCAGCTTGGAGCAACGTGGGGGGGCTTTCTTT. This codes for CASSLEQRGGAFF.

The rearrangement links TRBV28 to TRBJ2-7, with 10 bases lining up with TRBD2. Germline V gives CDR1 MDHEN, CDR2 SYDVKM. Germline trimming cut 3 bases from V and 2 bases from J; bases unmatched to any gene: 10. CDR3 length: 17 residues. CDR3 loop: CASSFPLSGRVTYEQYF. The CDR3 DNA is TGTGCCAGCAGTTTCCCCCTCAGCGGGAGGGTGACCTACGAGCAGTACTTC.

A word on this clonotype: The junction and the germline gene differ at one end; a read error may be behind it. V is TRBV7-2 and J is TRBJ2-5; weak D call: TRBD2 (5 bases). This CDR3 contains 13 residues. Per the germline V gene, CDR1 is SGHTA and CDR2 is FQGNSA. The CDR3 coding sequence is TGTTCCAGCAGCCTTACGAGGGCAGAGACCCAGTACTTC. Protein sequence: CSSSLTRAETQYF.

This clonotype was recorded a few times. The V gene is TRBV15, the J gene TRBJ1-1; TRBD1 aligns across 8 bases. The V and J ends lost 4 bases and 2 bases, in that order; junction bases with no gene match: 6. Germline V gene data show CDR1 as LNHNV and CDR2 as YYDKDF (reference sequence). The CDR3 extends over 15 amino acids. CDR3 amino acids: CATSTKTGGNTEAFF. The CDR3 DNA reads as TGTGCCACCAGCACTAAAACAGGGGGAAACACTGAAGCTTTCTTT.

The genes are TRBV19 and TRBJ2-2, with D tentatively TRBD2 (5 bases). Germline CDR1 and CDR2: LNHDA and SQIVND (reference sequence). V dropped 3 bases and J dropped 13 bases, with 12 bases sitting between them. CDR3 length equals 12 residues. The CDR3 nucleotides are TGTGCCAGTAGTATGGCGAGGGTTGGGCTGTTTTTT. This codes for CASSMARVGLFF.

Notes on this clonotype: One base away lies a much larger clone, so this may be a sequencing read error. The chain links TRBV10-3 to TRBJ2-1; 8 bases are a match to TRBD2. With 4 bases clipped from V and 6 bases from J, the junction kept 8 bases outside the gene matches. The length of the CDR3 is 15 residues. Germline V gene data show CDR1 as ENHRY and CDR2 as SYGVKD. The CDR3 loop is CAISVRAGGRNEQFF. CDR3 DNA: TGTGCCATCAGTGTAAGGGCGGGAGGTCGCAATGAGCAGTTCTTC.

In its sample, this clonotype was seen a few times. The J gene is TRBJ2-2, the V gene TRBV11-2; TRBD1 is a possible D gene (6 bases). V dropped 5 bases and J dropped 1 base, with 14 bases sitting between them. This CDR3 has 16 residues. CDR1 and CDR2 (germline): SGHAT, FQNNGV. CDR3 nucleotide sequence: TGTGCCAGCAGCCGACGAGCACAGGGGAACACCGGGGAGCTGTTTTTT. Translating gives CASSRRAQGNTGELFF.

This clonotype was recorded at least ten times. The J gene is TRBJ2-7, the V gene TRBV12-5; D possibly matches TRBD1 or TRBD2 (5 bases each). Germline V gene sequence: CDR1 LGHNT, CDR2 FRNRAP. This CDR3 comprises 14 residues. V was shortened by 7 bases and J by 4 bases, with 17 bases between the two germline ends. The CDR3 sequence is CASAPGRVPYEQYF. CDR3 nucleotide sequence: TGTGCTAGTGCCCCGGGACGAGTTCCGTACGAGCAGTACTTC. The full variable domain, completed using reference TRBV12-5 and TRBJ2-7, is DARVTQTPRHKVTEMGQEVTMRCQPILGHNTVFWYRQTMMQGLELLAYFRNRAPLDDSGMPKDRFSAEMPDATLATLKIQPSEPRDSAVYFCASAPGRVPYEQYFGPGTRLTVT.

CDR3 region: CASSLPGFVETQYF. The CDR3, as DNA: TGTGCCAGCAGCTTACCAGGGTTTGTAGAGACCCAGTACTTC. This sequence joins TRBV7-9 and TRBJ2-5; tentative D call: TRBD1 (5 bases). The CDR3 has 14 amino acids. Trimming took 2 bases from V and 4 from J, leaving 11 bases between them. Germline V gene sequence: CDR1 SEHNR, CDR2 FQNEAQ (reference sequence).

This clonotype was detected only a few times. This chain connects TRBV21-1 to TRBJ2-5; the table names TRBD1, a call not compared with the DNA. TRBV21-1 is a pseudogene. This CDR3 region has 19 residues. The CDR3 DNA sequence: TGTGCCAGCAGCAAAGTCGAAGAAGGGACAGGGGCCCCCGAAGAGACCCAGTACTTC. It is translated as CASSKVEEGTGAPEETQYF.

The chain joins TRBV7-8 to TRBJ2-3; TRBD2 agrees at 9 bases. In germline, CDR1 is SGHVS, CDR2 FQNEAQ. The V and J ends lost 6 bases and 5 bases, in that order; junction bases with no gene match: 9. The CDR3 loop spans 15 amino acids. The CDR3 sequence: CASRHEREVGDTQYF. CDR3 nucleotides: TGTGCCAGCAGACACGAGCGGGAGGTCGGAGATACGCAGTATTTT.